This TCR beta chain is drawn from a study of cytomegalovirus exposure and HLA in healthy donors. General study points: Common viral pathogens (according to a later analysis) appeared linked to several of the most significant clusters. Within a later analysis, the majority of CMV-associated TCR beta chains appeared HLA-restricted.

When sampled, the donors appeared nominally healthy, though they likely had unrecorded immune exposures. The CDR3 contains 15 residues. CDR1 is WNHNN, CDR2 SYGVQD, per germline (reference sequence). The V segment lost 8 bases and the J segment 4 bases; nucleotides outside the gene matches: 6. The PCR ran on 60 Vbeta and 13 Jbeta primers. Sequencing was performed with immunoSEQ multiplex PCR; in TCRdb, only in-frame clones are kept and a portion is missing. The sample consists of 200,000 to 250,000 clones, roughly 80% of them appearing once. Points on this clone: The antigen is undetermined.

This rearrangement joins TRBV10-1 to TRBJ2-2; 11 bases agree with TRBD1. The sequenced sample consisted of PBMCs. The sequence was collected from a man in his forties or fifties in good health and CMV-seronegative. The CDR3 spells CASSRGQGGTGELFF. DNA for the CDR3: TGCGCCAGCTCTCGGGGACAGGGGGGCACCGGGGAGCTGTTTTTT.